A single sample is the source of the 16 T cell receptor beta chains below, sequenced in a study of CD8+CD57+ T cells in acquired aplastic anemia. Only patients with CD8+CD57+ cell expansion on flow cytometry were chosen for sequencing. Genomic DNA, the template, was used for profiling of the TCR beta VDJ and CDR3. TCRdb processed the reads anew with MiXCR; each CDR3 protein has one entry. The table records 250,000 to 300,000 distinct CDR3 sequences, roughly 61% of them present only once. Sequenced sample: sorted CD4+, CD8+, or CD8+CD57+ T cells (not recorded which) from PBMCs. Receptors originate from a human donor with aplastic anemia.

For the CDR3, the DNA is TGTGCCATCAGTGAAGCTGTTAGCGGGAGGGACAATGAGCAGTTCTTC. It specifies CAISEAVSGRDNEQFF. The chain is built from TRBV10-3 and TRBJ2-1, with TRBD2 identical over 11 bases. The trim removed 3 bases at V and 5 bases at J, leaving 6 bases unmatched. CDR1 is ENHRY and CDR2 is SYGVKD in the germline V gene. This CDR3 has 16 amino acids.

J is TRBJ2-5 and V is TRBV20-1; no definite D call. Trimming removed 6 bases from V and 0 bases from J, with 14 bases in between. Germline-derived CDR1 and CDR2 are DFQATT and SNEGSKA (reference sequence). CDR3 length equals 14 residues. CDR3 nucleotides: TGCAGTGCCCCGACCTCGGTTTACCAAGAGACCCAGTACTTC. It encodes CSAPTSVYQETQYF.

The table lists this clonotype with a few counts. The chain joins TRBV20-1 to TRBJ2-1; D ambiguous. The germline CDR1 and CDR2 sequences are DFQATT and SNEGSKA (reference sequence). Trimming removed 3 bases at V and 8 bases at J, with 11 bases between. The CDR3 has 12 residues. The CDR3 region is CSARSFVDEQFF. The CDR3 DNA is TGCAGTGCTAGGTCGTTTGTGGATGAGCAGTTCTTC.

The genes are TRBV2 and TRBJ2-7; D could derive from TRBD1 or TRBD2 (5 bases each). The germline V gene has CDR1 SNHLY and CDR2 FYNNEI. Trimming shortened V by 5 bases and J by 4 bases, and 18 bases separated the two germline ends. The CDR3 length is 15 residues. For the CDR3, the DNA is TGTGCCAGCAGTTTATCCTCGGGGCTATCTTACGAGCAGTACTTC. Residues: CASSLSSGLSYEQYF.

This clonotype was detected only a few times. The chain combines TRBV6-1 with TRBJ2-7; a weak D match, TRBD1 (7 bases). The length of the CDR3 is 14 residues. Trimming removed 4 bases from V and 2 bases from J, with 12 bases in between. Germline CDR1 is MNHNS and CDR2 is SASEGT. This CDR3 is CASSGQGGPYEQYF. The CDR3 DNA follows: TGTGCCAGCAGTGGTCAGGGGGGCCCCTACGAGCAGTACTTC.

This clonotype was counted at least ten times. J is TRBJ2-1 and V is TRBV19; TRBD2 matches 8 bases. Germline V CDR1 and CDR2: LNHDA, SQIVND (reference sequence). Trimming removed 5 bases from V and 6 bases from J; junction bases left unmatched: 12. The CDR3 length is 16 residues. For the CDR3, the DNA is TGTGCCAGTAGTCCCACCCCAGCGGGAGCCCCCAATGAGCAGTTCTTC. This translates into CASSPTPAGAPNEQFF.

This sequence joins TRBV7-9 and TRBJ1-2; D remains unclear. CDR1 and CDR2 from the germline V gene are SEHNR and FQNEAQ (reference sequence). This CDR3 has 15 amino acids. Trimming removed 8 bases at V and 3 bases at J, with 19 bases between. The CDR3 reads CASYKSTREDYGYTF. The CDR3 DNA follows: TGTGCCAGCTATAAGTCCACAAGGGAAGACTATGGCTACACCTTC.

This clonotype was seen repeatedly, ten times or more. The chain combines TRBV7-3 with TRBJ2-2; D may be TRBD2 (6 bases). V lost 5 bases, J lost 4 bases, and 11 bases lay in between. The germline V gene has CDR1 SGHTA and CDR2 FQGTGA. CDR3 length: 14 amino acids. CDR3 region: CASSPGGSTGELFF. The CDR3 nucleotides read TGTGCCAGCAGCCCCGGGGGAAGCACCGGGGAGCTGTTTTTT.

V gene TRBV19 combines with J gene TRBJ1-1; 8 bases line up with TRBD1. Germline CDR1 LNHDA, CDR2 SQIVND (reference sequence). V dropped 5 bases and J dropped 0; count of bases not matched to a gene: 8. CDR3 length equals 16 residues. For the CDR3, the DNA is TGTGCCAGTAGTCCGGGGCGACAGGGGATGAACACTGAAGCTTTCTTT. Its translation is CASSPGRQGMNTEAFF.

The chain carries TRBV19 and TRBJ2-3; 7 nucleotides line up with TRBD2. Trimming at V came to 4 bases and at J to 1 base, leaving 5 bases not matched to a gene. The CDR3 is made up of 15 amino acids. In germline, CDR1 is LNHDA, CDR2 SQIVND (reference sequence). CDR3 region: CASSTGGGRTDTQYF. CDR3 nucleotides: TGTGCCAGTAGTACGGGAGGAGGTCGCACAGATACGCAGTATTTT.

This chain uses TRBV20-1 with TRBJ1-1; D possibly corresponds to TRBD1 (5 bases). Trimming removed 1 base at V and 6 bases at J, with 15 bases between. Looked up from germline, CDR1 is DFQATT and CDR2 is SNEGSKA (reference sequence). The CDR3 is 14 residues long. The CDR3 sequence: CSARGQGFFAEAFF. CDR3 in DNA: TGCAGTGCTAGAGGTCAGGGTTTCTTTGCTGAAGCTTTCTTT.

This rearrangement joins TRBV9 to TRBJ1-1; TRBD1 matches at 8 bases. The trim removed 5 bases at V and 0 bases at J, leaving 3 bases unmatched. This CDR3 has 14 amino acids. The V gene's germline CDR1 is SGDLS and CDR2 YYNGEE. This CDR3 reads CASRSGGLNTEAFF. The CDR3 DNA is TGTGCCAGCAGATCAGGGGGCCTGAACACTGAAGCTTTCTTT.

J is TRBJ2-1 and V is TRBV5-1; 9 bases are shared with TRBD1. V shed 2 bases and J 5 bases; nucleotides not matched to a gene: 5. This CDR3 has 15 residues. CDR1 is SGHRS and CDR2 is YFSETQ in the germline V gene. CDR3 protein: CASSFGDRDDNEQFF. CDR3 DNA sequence: TGCGCCAGCAGCTTCGGGGACAGGGACGACAATGAGCAGTTCTTC.

This clonotype was recorded many times. The chain links TRBV11-2 to TRBJ2-1; 15 nucleotides align to TRBD2. The V gene end was trimmed by 0 bases and the J gene end by 6 bases; junction bases not matched to a gene: 3. The CDR3 sequence is 17 residues long. Per the germline V gene, CDR1 is SGHAT and CDR2 is FQNNGV. The CDR3 region has the DNA TGTGCCAGCAGCTTAGACTCGGGACTAGCGGGGGGCAATGAGCAGTTCTTC. Protein sequence: CASSLDSGLAGGNEQFF.

This clonotype was seen only once. The chain carries TRBV10-2 and TRBJ2-3; TRBD2 matches 12 bases. Germline assignment: CDR1 WSHSY and CDR2 SAAADI. CDR3 length: 19 amino acids. V trimming: 4 bases; J trimming: 0 bases; junction bases outside the gene matches: 11. The CDR3 nucleotides read TGCGCCAGCAGTGGAGTAAGGACTAGCGGGGACATAAGCACAGATACGCAGTATTTT. Translating it yields CASSGVRTSGDISTDTQYF.

This clonotype was recorded at least ten times. The J gene is TRBJ1-4, the V gene TRBV3-1; D is unclear. Germline CDR1 is LGHDT and CDR2 is YNNKEL (reference sequence). Deletions cut 4 bases from V and 8 bases from J, with 14 bases between. The CDR3 extends over 14 amino acids. The CDR3 here is CASSPGHTEEKLFF. Here the CDR3 DNA reads TGTGCCAGCAGCCCTGGCCATACTGAGGAAAAACTGTTTTTT. The entire variable domain, with the rest obtained from reference TRBV3-1 and TRBJ1-4, is as follows: DTAVSQTPKYLVTQMGNDKSIKCEQNLGHDTMYWYKQDSKKFLKIMFSYNNKELIINETVPNRFSPKSPDKAHLNLHINSLELGDSAVYFCASSPGHTEEKLFFGSGTQLSVL.